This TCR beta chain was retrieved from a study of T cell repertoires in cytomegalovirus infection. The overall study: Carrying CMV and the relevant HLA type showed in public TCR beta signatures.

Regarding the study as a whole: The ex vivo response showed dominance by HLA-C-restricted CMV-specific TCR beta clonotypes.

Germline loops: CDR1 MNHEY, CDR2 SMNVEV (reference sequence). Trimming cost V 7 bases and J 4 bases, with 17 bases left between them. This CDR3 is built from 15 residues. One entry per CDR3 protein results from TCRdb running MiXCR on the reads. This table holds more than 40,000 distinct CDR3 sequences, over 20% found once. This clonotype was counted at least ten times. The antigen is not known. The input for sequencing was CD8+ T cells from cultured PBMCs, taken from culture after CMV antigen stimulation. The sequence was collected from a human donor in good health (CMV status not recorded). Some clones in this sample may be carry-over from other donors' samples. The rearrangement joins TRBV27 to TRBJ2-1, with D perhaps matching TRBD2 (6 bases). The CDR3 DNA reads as TGTGCCAGCACTTCCCCAGCGGGCGGATACAATGAGCAGTTCTTC. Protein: CASTSPAGGYNEQFF.